Listed below are T cell receptor beta chains from one sample, sequenced in a study of control samples from healthy donors and cancer patients. Using immunoSEQ multiplex PCR, the repertoire was profiled, and TCRdb retains in-frame clones only, with some absent. The sample holds approximately 150,000 clones, approximately 94% seen once. Input material: blood. These receptors originate from a man in his forties or fifties in good health. Both conserved end residues are part of each CDR3.

V gene: TRBV19
J gene: TRBJ1-2
CDR3 protein: CASSIREYGYTF

V gene: TRBV4-1
J gene: TRBJ1-6
CDR3 protein: CASSPRLEPYNSPLHF

V gene: TRBV5-6
J gene: TRBJ2-2
CDR3 protein: CASSLARDRGAGELFF

V gene: TRBV9
J gene: TRBJ1-3
CDR3 protein: CASSVEVSGTGNTIYF

V gene: TRBV5-4
J gene: TRBJ2-7
CDR3 protein: CASTPSGSYEQYF

V gene: TRBV6-6
J gene: TRBJ1-1
CDR3 protein: CASSRAGTDTEAFF

V gene: TRBV24-1
J gene: TRBJ2-3
CDR3 protein: CATSDTGVLSTDTQYF

V gene: TRBV19
J gene: TRBJ2-1
CDR3 protein: CATQLGASGYNEQFF

V gene: TRBV11-2
J gene: TRBJ2-1
CDR3 protein: CASSFSPYNEQFF

V gene: TRBV6-1
J gene: TRBJ1-1
CDR3 protein: CASSEIPRRGRGAFF

V gene: TRBV2
J gene: TRBJ1-4
CDR3 protein: CASSTGVSNEKLFF

V gene: TRBV7-9
J gene: TRBJ2-2
CDR3 protein: CASSLPPSGVAGELFF

V gene: TRBV27
J gene: TRBJ2-2
CDR3 protein: CASRRQGMNTGELFF

V gene: TRBV7-9
J gene: TRBJ1-5
CDR3 protein: CASSFRDQPQHF

V gene: TRBV6-5
J gene: TRBJ2-7
CDR3 protein: CASSYGLAGAYEQYF

V gene: TRBV7-8
J gene: TRBJ2-5
CDR3 protein: CASSPGTGGGETQYF

V gene: TRBV2
J gene: TRBJ1-6
CDR3 protein: CASRIADYSPLHF

V gene: TRBV7-2
J gene: TRBJ1-1
CDR3 protein: CASSLWGAEAFF

V gene: TRBV28
J gene: TRBJ2-7
CDR3 protein: CASSARTSGSNHEQYF

V gene: TRBV27
J gene: TRBJ1-1
CDR3 protein: CASSFFSTGGLEAFF

V gene: TRBV5-6
J gene: TRBJ1-1
CDR3 protein: CASSSRTLNTEAFF

V gene: TRBV5-1
J gene: TRBJ1-6
CDR3 protein: CASSLAVDRANNSPLHF

V gene: TRBV9
J gene: TRBJ1-1
CDR3 protein: CASSVEGDNTEAFF

V gene: TRBV21-1
J gene: TRBJ1-2
CDR3 protein: CARPLEALNYGYTF

V gene: TRBV27
J gene: TRBJ2-7
CDR3 protein: CASSLSGSGYEQYF

V gene: TRBV9
J gene: TRBJ1-5
CDR3 protein: CASSLGTATNQPQHF

V gene: TRBV28
J gene: TRBJ1-1
CDR3 protein: CASSVRGWGTEAFF

V gene: TRBV18
J gene: TRBJ1-1
CDR3 protein: CASSRARGQGTEAFF

V gene: TRBV5-4
J gene: TRBJ2-4
CDR3 protein: CASSLESGPQYF

V gene: TRBV13
J gene: TRBJ2-7
CDR3 protein: CASSLGRGSSYEQYF

V gene: TRBV24-1
J gene: TRBJ2-1
CDR3 protein: CATSDFTSGSSYNEQFF

V gene: TRBV10-3
J gene: TRBJ1-1
CDR3 protein: CAISESGRRVGEAFF

V gene: TRBV11-2
J gene: TRBJ1-4
CDR3 protein: CASSSTGSLGEKLFF

V gene: TRBV6-4
J gene: TRBJ1-5
CDR3 protein: CASSDSVGGRGQVVSNQPQHF

V gene: TRBV6-2/TRBV6-3
J gene: TRBJ1-3
CDR3 protein: CASSRSVLRRRSGNTIYF

V gene: TRBV28
J gene: TRBJ1-1
CDR3 protein: CASSLGQGASGNTEAFF

V gene: TRBV7-3
J gene: TRBJ2-1
CDR3 protein: CASSLIGGRAVEQFF

V gene: TRBV12-5
J gene: TRBJ1-2
CDR3 protein: CASGTHAGNYGYTF

V gene: TRBV30
J gene: TRBJ2-7
CDR3 protein: CAWSPPARSYEQYF

V gene: TRBV28
J gene: TRBJ2-5
CDR3 protein: CASRTGTPETQYF

V gene: TRBV5-5
J gene: TRBJ1-2
CDR3 protein: CASLGENRNYGYTF

V gene: TRBV7-8
J gene: TRBJ2-7
CDR3 protein: CASSLDRVIGEQYF

V gene: TRBV5-6
J gene: TRBJ1-2
CDR3 protein: CASSSGQGAEYGYTF

V gene: TRBV5-6
J gene: TRBJ2-1
CDR3 protein: CASSLSGGRFSEQFF

V gene: TRBV7-9
J gene: TRBJ2-7
CDR3 protein: CASSLEGGPNYEQYF